These T cell receptor beta chains were read from a single sample in a study of shared clonotypes between healthy human individuals. Produced via immunoSEQ multiplex PCR; TCRdb's table is partial and in-frame only. The data contain over a million clones, approximately 80% of them singletons. The source material was memory CD4+ T cells from PBMCs. These receptors were collected from a man in his late teens or twenties in good health. Some clones in this sample may be carry-over from other donors' samples. Each CDR3 is given with its conserved first and last residue. The D gene is left open where the match is weak. Size tells how often a clone was seen (once, few, many) or the class of an expanded clone, and some rows leave it out.

D gene: TRBD2; clone size: -; V gene: TRBV7-3; J gene: TRBJ2-3; CDR3 DNA: TGTGCCAGCAGCTTGGCGGGAGCAGATACGCAGTATTTT; CDR3 protein: CASSLAGADTQYF
D gene: -; clone size: few; V gene: TRBV19; J gene: TRBJ1-5; CDR3 DNA: TGTGCCAGTACCAACTTACGAGGGGCTGCCGATAGCAATCAGCCCCAGCATTTT; CDR3 protein: CASTNLRGAADSNQPQHF
D gene: TRBD1; clone size: -; V gene: TRBV15; J gene: TRBJ2-1; CDR3 DNA: TGTGCCACCAGTCAGGGGGCTGATGAGCAGTTCTTC; CDR3 protein: CATSQGADEQFF
D gene: TRBD1; clone size: -; V gene: TRBV12-5; J gene: TRBJ2-7; CDR3 DNA: TGTGCTAGTGCGAGGGACAGGGGATTTTACGAGCAGTACTTC; CDR3 protein: CASARDRGFYEQYF
D gene: TRBD1; clone size: -; V gene: TRBV6-5; J gene: TRBJ1-1; CDR3 DNA: TGTGCCAGCAGTTGGCAAGGACAGGTGAACACTGAAGCTTTCTTT; CDR3 protein: CASSWQGQVNTEAFF
D gene: TRBD2; clone size: once; V gene: TRBV7-2; J gene: TRBJ2-5; CDR3 DNA: TGTGCCAGCAGCTCCCGACCGACTAGCGGGAGTGGTGAGACCCAGTACTTC; CDR3 protein: CASSSRPTSGSGETQYF
D gene: TRBD1; clone size: -; V gene: TRBV6-5; J gene: TRBJ2-4; CDR3 DNA: TGTGCCAGCAGCACAGGGGGGCCAGCCAAAAACATTCAGTACTTC; CDR3 protein: CASSTGGPAKNIQYF
D gene: -; clone size: -; V gene: TRBV5-1; J gene: TRBJ1-2; CDR3 DNA: TGCGCCAGCAGCTTGGCGGGGGATCCAGGCTATGGCTACACCTTC; CDR3 protein: CASSLAGDPGYGYTF
D gene: TRBD2; clone size: -; V gene: TRBV28; J gene: TRBJ2-7; CDR3 DNA: TGTGCCAGCAGTTTATCGTCTAGCGGGTCCTACGAGCAGTACTTC; CDR3 protein: CASSLSSSGSYEQYF
D gene: TRBD1; clone size: -; V gene: TRBV11-2; J gene: TRBJ2-1; CDR3 DNA: TGTGCCAGCAGCCCCGGGACAGCCCTAAATGAGCAGTTCTTC; CDR3 protein: CASSPGTALNEQFF
D gene: TRBD2; clone size: many; V gene: TRBV7-2; J gene: TRBJ2-1; CDR3 DNA: TGTGCCAGCAGCTTAAGGGCTAGCGGGAGGGGTAGCTCCTACAATGAGCAGTTCTTC; CDR3 protein: CASSLRASGRGSSYNEQFF
D gene: -; clone size: -; V gene: TRBV19; J gene: TRBJ2-7; CDR3 DNA: TGTGCCAGTAGTTCCGGGACATATTACGAGCAGTACTTC; CDR3 protein: CASSSGTYYEQYF
D gene: TRBD2; clone size: -; V gene: TRBV28; J gene: TRBJ2-1; CDR3 DNA: TGTGCCAGCAGTTTCCACACTAGCGGGAAGACGAATGAGCAGTTCTTC; CDR3 protein: CASSFHTSGKTNEQFF
D gene: -; clone size: few; V gene: TRBV15; J gene: TRBJ2-3; CDR3 DNA: TGTGCCACCAGCAGGCGGGCCGATACGCAGTATTTT; CDR3 protein: CATSRRADTQYF
D gene: -; clone size: many; V gene: TRBV6-1; J gene: TRBJ1-5; CDR3 DNA: TGTGCCAGCACCAACCCAGGGGTTAGCAATCAGCCCCAGCATTTT; CDR3 protein: CASTNPGVSNQPQHF
D gene: -; clone size: -; V gene: TRBV28; J gene: TRBJ1-1; CDR3 DNA: TGTGCCAGCAGTTCCCCCAGGCTTTTGAACACTGAAGCTTTCTTT; CDR3 protein: CASSSPRLLNTEAFF
D gene: -; clone size: -; V gene: TRBV4-1; J gene: TRBJ1-4; CDR3 DNA: TGCGCCAGCAGCCAAGATACTCCTGGGGGGCAGGGTGAAAAACTGTTTTTT; CDR3 protein: CASSQDTPGGQGEKLFF
D gene: -; clone size: -; V gene: TRBV7-2; J gene: TRBJ2-5; CDR3 DNA: TGTGCCAGCAGCTCTGGACAGCAAGAGACCCAGTACTTC; CDR3 protein: CASSSGQQETQYF
D gene: -; clone size: -; V gene: TRBV5-1; J gene: TRBJ2-2; CDR3 DNA: TGCGCCAGCAGTCCCTCGAACACCGGGGAGCTGTTTTTT; CDR3 protein: CASSPSNTGELFF
D gene: TRBD1; clone size: once; V gene: TRBV5-4; J gene: TRBJ1-1; CDR3 DNA: TGTGCCAGCAGCTCCGCCCCCGGACAGGGTGTGGGAAAGTTACGTTTT; CDR3 protein: CASSSAPGQGVGKLRF
D gene: TRBD2; clone size: few; V gene: TRBV9; J gene: TRBJ2-1; CDR3 DNA: TGTGCCAGCAGCGTAGTTAGCGGGGGTGGTGAGCAGTTCTTC; CDR3 protein: CASSVVSGGGEQFF
D gene: TRBD1; clone size: -; V gene: TRBV7-9; J gene: TRBJ2-5; CDR3 DNA: TGTGCCAGCAGCTTAAATTGGGGACAGGGTGAGACCCAGTACTTC; CDR3 protein: CASSLNWGQGETQYF
D gene: -; clone size: -; V gene: TRBV7-3; J gene: TRBJ2-5; CDR3 DNA: TGTGCCAGCAGCTTAATAGCGGAAGAGACCCAGTACTTC; CDR3 protein: CASSLIAEETQYF
D gene: -; clone size: -; V gene: TRBV6-5; J gene: TRBJ1-1; CDR3 DNA: TGTGCCAGCAGTTATTGGCGGGGTACTGAAGCTTTCTTT; CDR3 protein: CASSYWRGTEAFF
D gene: -; clone size: -; V gene: TRBV7-9; J gene: TRBJ1-1; CDR3 DNA: TGTGCCAGCAGCTGGCGGGTGGATGGGAACACTGAAGCTTTCTTT; CDR3 protein: CASSWRVDGNTEAFF
D gene: TRBD2; clone size: few; V gene: TRBV19; J gene: TRBJ2-1; CDR3 DNA: TGTGCCAGTAGTCTCGGGACTAGCGGGAGGATCCATGAGCAGTTCTTC; CDR3 protein: CASSLGTSGRIHEQFF
D gene: TRBD2; clone size: -; V gene: TRBV4-2; J gene: TRBJ2-3; CDR3 DNA: TGTGCCAGCAGCCCAGAACGAGGGAGGGGTACGCAGTATTTT; CDR3 protein: CASSPERGRGTQYF
D gene: -; clone size: few; V gene: TRBV11-2; J gene: TRBJ1-2; CDR3 DNA: TGTGCCAGCAGCCAGGTGCGCCAAAACTATGGCTACACCTTC; CDR3 protein: CASSQVRQNYGYTF
D gene: TRBD2; clone size: -; V gene: TRBV12-5; J gene: TRBJ2-1; CDR3 DNA: TGTGCTAGTGGTTTGTCCTTAGCGGGAATCTCCTACAATGAGCAGTTCTTC; CDR3 protein: CASGLSLAGISYNEQFF
D gene: -; clone size: -; V gene: TRBV30; J gene: TRBJ1-1; CDR3 DNA: TGTGCCTGGGGACAGCCCATGAACACTGAAGCTTTCTTT; CDR3 protein: CAWGQPMNTEAFF
D gene: -; clone size: few; V gene: TRBV5-4; J gene: TRBJ1-2; CDR3 DNA: TGTGCCAGCAGCTTCTCGAAGGAGGGGTATCGGGGCTACACCTTC; CDR3 protein: CASSFSKEGYRGYTF
D gene: -; clone size: -; V gene: TRBV7-2; J gene: TRBJ1-5; CDR3 DNA: TGTGCCAGCAGCTTAAGGGGTTATAGCAATCAGCCCCAGCATTTT; CDR3 protein: CASSLRGYSNQPQHF
D gene: -; clone size: -; V gene: TRBV30; J gene: TRBJ1-6; CDR3 DNA: TGTGCCTGGCAGGGCAGCTCCTATAATTCACCCCTCCACTTT; CDR3 protein: CAWQGSSYNSPLHF
D gene: -; clone size: -; V gene: TRBV11-2; J gene: TRBJ1-5; CDR3 DNA: TGTGCCAGCAGCTACAGCATCCGCCAGCCCCAGCATTTT; CDR3 protein: CASSYSIRQPQHF
D gene: -; clone size: -; V gene: TRBV7-8; J gene: TRBJ1-4; CDR3 DNA: TGTGCCAGCACGCAAGATGAAAAACTGTTTTTT; CDR3 protein: CASTQDEKLFF
D gene: -; clone size: -; V gene: TRBV18; J gene: TRBJ1-4; CDR3 DNA: TGTGCCAGCTCACGTCAGGGGAACAATGAAAAACTGTTTTTT; CDR3 protein: CASSRQGNNEKLFF
D gene: -; clone size: -; V gene: TRBV7-3; J gene: TRBJ2-3; CDR3 DNA: TGTGCCAGCAGCACGGGCCTCCCGGGCACAGATACGCAGTATTTT; CDR3 protein: CASSTGLPGTDTQYF
D gene: -; clone size: -; V gene: TRBV11-2; J gene: TRBJ1-1; CDR3 DNA: TGTGCCAGCAGCTTTTTAGAAGGGACGGGAGCTTTCTTT; CDR3 protein: CASSFLEGTGAFF
D gene: TRBD1; clone size: -; V gene: TRBV5-4; J gene: TRBJ1-2; CDR3 DNA: TGTGCCAGCAGCGTGACCGGGACAGGGGGCTATGGCTACACCTTC; CDR3 protein: CASSVTGTGGYGYTF
D gene: -; clone size: -; V gene: TRBV5-1; J gene: TRBJ2-7; CDR3 DNA: TGCGCCAGCAGCCTTACTGGACCCTACGAGCAGTACTTC; CDR3 protein: CASSLTGPYEQYF
D gene: -; clone size: -; V gene: TRBV7-9; J gene: TRBJ1-4; CDR3 DNA: TGTGCCAGCAGCTTAGAGGGTTTAACTAATGAAAAACTGTTTTTT; CDR3 protein: CASSLEGLTNEKLFF
D gene: -; clone size: -; V gene: TRBV28; J gene: TRBJ2-7; CDR3 DNA: TGTGCCAGCGGGAGGCTATTGTCCTACGAGCAGTACTTC; CDR3 protein: CASGRLLSYEQYF
D gene: TRBD2; clone size: many; V gene: TRBV4-1; J gene: TRBJ2-6; CDR3 DNA: TGCGCCAGCAGCCAAGATCGGGGGGGTGCTGGGGCCAACGTCCTGACTTTC; CDR3 protein: CASSQDRGGAGANVLTF
D gene: -; clone size: -; V gene: TRBV2; J gene: TRBJ1-2; CDR3 DNA: TGTGCCAGCAGTCCGACAGTTTATGGCTACACCTTC; CDR3 protein: CASSPTVYGYTF
D gene: -; clone size: once; V gene: TRBV4-3; J gene: TRBJ2-3; CDR3 DNA: TGCGCCAGCAGCCAAGAAGGTGCTAGCACAGATACGCAGTATTTT; CDR3 protein: CASSQEGASTDTQYF
D gene: -; clone size: once; V gene: TRBV10-3; J gene: TRBJ1-2; CDR3 DNA: TGTGCCATCAGTGAGTCCGCAGGGGCCTACTATGGCTACACCTTC; CDR3 protein: CAISESAGAYYGYTF